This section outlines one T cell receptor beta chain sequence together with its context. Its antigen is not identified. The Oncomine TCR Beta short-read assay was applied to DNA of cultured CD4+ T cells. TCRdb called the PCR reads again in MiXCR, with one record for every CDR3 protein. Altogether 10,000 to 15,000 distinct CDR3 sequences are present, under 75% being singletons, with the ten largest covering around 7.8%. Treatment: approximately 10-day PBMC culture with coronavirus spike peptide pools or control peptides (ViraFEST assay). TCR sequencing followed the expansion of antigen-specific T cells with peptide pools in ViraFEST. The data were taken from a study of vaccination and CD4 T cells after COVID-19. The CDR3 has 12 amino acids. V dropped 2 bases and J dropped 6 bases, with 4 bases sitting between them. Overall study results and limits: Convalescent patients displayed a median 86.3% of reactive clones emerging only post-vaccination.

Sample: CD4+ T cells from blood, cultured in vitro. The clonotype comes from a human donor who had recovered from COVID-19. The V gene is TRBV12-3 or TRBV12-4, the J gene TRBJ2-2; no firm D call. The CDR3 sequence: CASSLSAGELFF. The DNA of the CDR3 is TGTGCCAGCAGTTTAAGTGCCGGGGAGCTGTTTTTT.